Each of the 23 T cell receptor beta chains below was sequenced from the same sample in a study of early stage breast cancer tumors. Repertoires were generated with immunoSEQ multiplex PCR, while TCRdb's copy carries only in-frame clones and drops some. The profile shows 50,000 to 75,000 clones, about 80% of them singletons. Source material: blood. The receptor source for this set is a person aged 30 to 39 with breast cancer.

The CDR3 reads CASSLGASGSVGTGELFF. CDR3 bases: TGTGCCAGCAGCTTGGGGGCTAGCGGGAGTGTGGGCACCGGGGAGCTGTTTTTT. V is TRBV7-3 and J is TRBJ2-2, with 10 bases lining up with TRBD2. Per germline, CDR1 SGHTA and CDR2 FQGTGA. The CDR3 has 18 residues. With V trimmed by 3 bases and J by 4 bases, 11 bases remained unmatched. The whole variable domain, remainder taken from reference TRBV7-3 and TRBJ2-2, is GAGVSQTPSNKVTEKGKYVELRCDPISGHTALYWYRQSLGQGPEFLIYFQGTGAADDSGLPNDRFFAVRPEGSVSTLKIQRTERGDSAVYLCASSLGASGSVGTGELFFGEGSRLTVL.

The V call is TRBV4-2, the J call TRBJ2-2, with TRBD2 matching 9 bases. The ends lost 3 bases at V and 2 bases at J; junction bases unmatched: 7. The CDR3 extends over 17 amino acids. Germline V CDR1 and CDR2: LGHNA, YNFKEQ. CDR3: CASSHPSGAINTGELFF. The DNA of the CDR3 is TGTGCCAGCAGCCACCCTAGCGGGGCCATAAACACCGGGGAGCTGTTTTTT.

There are a few counts of this clone. The V and J genes are TRBV6-6 and TRBJ2-7; D tentatively reads TRBD1 or TRBD2 (5 bases each). The CDR3 spans 14 residues. Germline-derived CDR1 and CDR2 are MNHNY and SVGAGI (reference sequence). V was clipped by 6 bases and J by 6 bases, with 18 bases between them. CDR3 coding DNA: TGTGCCAGCAGACGGGACGTTAGGTGGGGCGAGCAGTACTTC. Translation gives CASRRDVRWGEQYF.

This clone was counted a few times. J is TRBJ2-1 and V is TRBV29-1; 10 nucleotides align to TRBD2. Unmatched junction bases numbered 8, after V lost 6 bases and J lost 6 bases. Germline V gives CDR1 SQVTM, CDR2 ANQGSEA. The CDR3 runs 14 residues. The CDR3: CSVTLAGRGNEQFF. The CDR3 coding sequence is TGCAGCGTGACACTAGCGGGACGGGGCAATGAGCAGTTCTTC.

The genes are TRBV7-3 and TRBJ2-1, with no clear D. V dropped 2 bases and J dropped 4 bases, with 6 bases sitting between them. This CDR3 has 13 amino acids. Germline lookup yields CDR1 SGHTA and CDR2 FQGTGA. For the CDR3, the DNA is TGTGCCAGCAGCTTATCTACGTACAATGAGCAGTTCTTC. Protein sequence: CASSLSTYNEQFF.

A note on this clone: A junction end diverges from the germline sequence, so it may reflect a read error. J is TRBJ1-1 and V is TRBV7-2; D call uncertain. This CDR3 region has 15 residues. Germline-derived CDR1 and CDR2 are SGHTA and FQGNSA. The CDR3 DNA reads TGTGCCAGCAGCCTAGCAAGGACTCTGAACACTGAAGCTTTCTTT. Residues: CASSLARTLNTEAFF.

The chain joins TRBV30 to TRBJ2-3, with TRBD2 as a possible D gene (5 bases). The CDR3 runs to 14 residues. V shed 0 bases and J shed 4 bases, with 11 bases lying between them. Germline CDR1 is GTSNPN and CDR2 is SVGIG (reference sequence). The CDR3: CAWSVVDYADTQYF. CDR3 bases: TGTGCCTGGAGTGTAGTTGACTACGCAGATACGCAGTATTTT.

This clone was seen a handful of times. J is TRBJ1-1 and V is TRBV4-3, with unresolved D. Trimming stripped 1 base from V and 1 base from J, with 4 bases between. CDR3 size: 13 residues. Germline loops: CDR1 LGHNA, CDR2 YSLEER. CDR3 in amino acids: CASSQVGNTEAFF. The DNA for the CDR3 is TGCGCCAGCAGCCAAGTGGGGAACACTGAAGCTTTCTTT.

V is TRBV6-5 and J is TRBJ2-7; 9 bases are shared with TRBD1. The V gene's germline CDR1 is MNHEY and CDR2 SVGAGI. Trimming cost V 0 bases and J 6 bases; bases outside gene matches: 6. The CDR3 covers 15 residues. Here the CDR3 DNA reads TGTGCCAGCAGTTACTCCGGGACAGGGAGCTCCGAGCAGTACTTC. Protein product: CASSYSGTGSSEQYF.

This sequence joins TRBV28 and TRBJ2-2; a possible D gene is TRBD2 (5 bases). The CDR3 contains 16 residues. Germline CDR1 MDHEN, CDR2 SYDVKM. V was trimmed by 3 bases and J by 1 base, leaving 12 bases between them. The CDR3 here is CASSFSQAGNTGELFF. CDR3 in DNA: TGTGCCAGCAGTTTTTCTCAGGCGGGGAACACCGGGGAGCTGTTTTTT.

The chain uses TRBV28 and TRBJ2-5; no firm D call. Germline CDR1 MDHEN, CDR2 SYDVKM. This CDR3 has 14 amino acids. V dropped 3 bases and J dropped 2 bases, with 10 bases sitting between them. The CDR3 spells CASSLDRQQETQYF. CDR3 DNA: TGTGCCAGCAGTTTGGATAGGCAACAAGAGACCCAGTACTTC.

This clone has only a few counts. This chain connects TRBV11-2 to TRBJ1-1; no clear D. The germline V gene encodes CDR1 SGHAT and CDR2 FQNNGV. The CDR3 has 14 residues. Trimming left V 3 bases short and J 5 bases short, with 13 bases between. CDR3 region: CASSFQVGGTEAFF. The CDR3 bases are TGTGCCAGCAGCTTTCAGGTCGGTGGAACTGAAGCTTTCTTT.

The genes are TRBV19 and TRBJ1-4; a possible D gene is TRBD1 (5 bases). The CDR3 is 11 amino acids. The germline gives CDR1 LNHDA, CDR2 SQIVND (reference sequence). Trimming shortened V by 3 bases and J by 12 bases, and 8 bases separated the two germline ends. The CDR3 nucleotides are TGTGCCAGTAGTATGGGCAGGGAACTGTTTTTT. Translated, it gives CASSMGRELFF.

With respect to this clone: At one end, the junction sequence differs from germline, possibly due to a read error. The chain couples TRBV30 to TRBJ1-1, with no clear D. The CDR3 length is 13 residues. Germline lookup yields CDR1 GTSNPN and CDR2 SVGIG (reference sequence). The CDR3 nucleotides read TGTGCCTGGAGTGTAACTCTGGGCACTAAAGCTTTCTTT. This gives the protein CAWSVTLGTKAFF.

The chain carries TRBV9 and TRBJ2-6; possibly TRBD1 or TRBD2 for D (5 bases each). CDR3 length: 15 amino acids. CDR1 is SGDLS and CDR2 is YYNGEE in the germline V gene. The V end was cut by 0 bases, the J end by 3 bases, with 7 bases between. The CDR3 region is CASSVARGGANVLTF. The CDR3 nucleotides are TGTGCCAGCAGCGTAGCGAGGGGTGGGGCCAACGTCCTGACTTTC. Full variable domain (remainder filled in from reference TRBV9 and TRBJ2-6): DSGVTQTPKHLITATGQRVTLRCSPRSGDLSVYWYQQSLDQGLQFLIQYYNGEERAKGNILERFSAQQFPDLHSELNLSSLELGDSALYFCASSVARGGANVLTFGAGSRLTVL.

This sequence joins TRBV9 and TRBJ2-3, with 14 bases lining up with TRBD2. Per germline, CDR1 SGDLS and CDR2 YYNGEE. The CDR3 has 18 amino acids. V shed 6 bases and J 6 bases; nucleotides not matched to a gene: 15. CDR3 bases: TGTGCCAGCATACAGGTGACTAGCGGGAGGGCCCTCCTCGATACGCAGTATTTT. Its translation: CASIQVTSGRALLDTQYF.

The chain employs TRBV4-1 and TRBJ2-7, with 9 bases matching TRBD2. The V and J ends lost 0 bases and 2 bases, in that order; junction bases with no gene match: 2. CDR1 and CDR2 from the germline V gene are MGHRA and YSYEKL. The CDR3 covers 15 residues. CDR3 DNA: TGCGCCAGCAGCCAAGAGGGCGGGAGGGCCTACGAGCAGTACTTC. Its translation is CASSQEGGRAYEQYF.

The chain couples TRBV9 to TRBJ1-2, with 8 bases lining up with TRBD1. The CDR3 consists of 17 residues. Trimming at V came to 0 bases and at J to 2 bases, leaving 9 bases not matched to a gene. Germline V lookup: CDR1 SGDLS, CDR2 YYNGEE. CDR3 residues: CASSVVSGQGFNYGYTF. The DNA for the CDR3 is TGTGCCAGCAGCGTAGTTTCCGGACAGGGTTTCAACTATGGCTACACCTTC.

A single count supports this clone. V usage is TRBV27 and J usage is TRBJ2-1; unclear D gene. Germline V CDR1 and CDR2: MNHEY, SMNVEV (reference sequence). The CDR3 spans 14 residues. Trimming left V 7 bases short and J 2 bases short, with 12 bases between. CDR3: CASTSGPTYNEQFF. CDR3 in DNA: TGTGCCAGCACCTCCGGGCCCACCTACAATGAGCAGTTCTTC.

J is TRBJ2-5 and V is TRBV7-2, with D possibly TRBD2 on 6 matching bases. Deletions cut 5 bases from V and 3 bases from J, with 16 bases between. The CDR3 spans 15 residues. Germline CDR1 SGHTA, CDR2 FQGNSA. The CDR3 region has the DNA TGTGCCAGCAGCCTACTCGCGGGGCGGGAAGAGACCCAGTACTTC. As protein: CASSLLAGREETQYF.

V usage is TRBV5-1 and J usage is TRBJ2-7; 7 bases match TRBD1. This CDR3 region has 15 residues. J was trimmed by 3 bases and V by 0 bases; bases with no gene match: 6. Germline values: CDR1 SGHRS, CDR2 YFSETQ. The CDR3 here is CASSLADRAHYEQYF. The CDR3 region has the DNA TGCGCCAGCAGCTTGGCCGACAGGGCCCACTACGAGCAGTACTTC.

The V and J genes are TRBV6-6 and TRBJ1-1; 8 bases map to TRBD1. The V gene's germline CDR1 is MNHNY and CDR2 SVGAGI (reference sequence). CDR3 length: 14 residues. The J segment lost 3 bases and the V segment lost 6 bases, leaving 6 bases of the junction unmatched. As DNA, the CDR3 is TGTGCCAGCAGGGACAGGGAACTGGACACTGAAGCTTTCTTT. Translating it yields CASRDRELDTEAFF.

The chain couples TRBV19 to TRBJ1-2; D remains ambiguous. V lost 6 bases, J lost 5 bases, and 16 bases lay in between. The CDR3 has 14 amino acids. The V gene's germline CDR1 is LNHDA and CDR2 SQIVND (reference sequence). The CDR3 coding sequence is TGTGCCAGTAGAACGCAAAGGCTCAAATATGGCTACACCTTC. As protein: CASRTQRLKYGYTF.